These T cell receptor beta chains were read from a single sample in a study of regulatory T cells in long-lasting Graves disease. A single record per CDR3 protein comes from TCRdb applying MiXCR to the multiplex PCR reads. This table holds almost 450,000 distinct CDR3 sequences, about 16% found once. The data were also submitted as part of a second study, on T cells in Graves' hyperthyroidism and ophthalmopathy.

Sequenced here: peripheral blood mononuclear cells (PBMCs), sampled at new diagnosis, from a patient treated with antithyroid drugs. These receptor sequences come from a woman aged 30 to 39 with Graves disease. Both conserved end residues are part of each CDR3. The D gene is left open where the match is weak. Clone size appears in some rows only: once, few, many, or a class for an expanded clone.

d_gene,v_gene,abundance,j_gene,CDR3aa,CDR3nt
TRBD2,TRBV7-2,many,TRBJ2-3,CASSYRLAGGLTDTQYF,TGTGCCAGCAGCTATCGGCTAGCGGGAGGCCTCACAGATACGCAGTATTTT
-,TRBV27,-,TRBJ2-1,CASSQQRGEQFF,TGTGCCAGCAGTCAACAGAGGGGTGAGCAGTTCTTC
-,TRBV7-9,-,TRBJ1-5,CASSPAGGPNQPQHF,TGTGCCAGCAGCCCAGCGGGGGGCCCGAATCAGCCCCAGCATTTT
-,TRBV28,many,TRBJ1-4,CASSSLAGPNGTNEKLFF,TGTGCCAGCAGTTCCTTGGCGGGCCCCAACGGAACTAATGAAAAACTGTTTTTT
-,TRBV5-4,many,TRBJ2-4,CAMRGRSGNIQYF,TGTGCCATGAGGGGACGATCCGGAAACATTCAGTACTTC
-,TRBV30,many,TRBJ2-2,CAWSPTNTGELFF,TGTGCCTGGAGTCCTACGAACACCGGGGAGCTGTTTTTT
TRBD2,TRBV5-6,many,TRBJ2-7,CASSGLARGEQYF,TGTGCCAGCAGCGGACTAGCTCGGGGCGAGCAGTACTTC
-,TRBV2,many,TRBJ1-5,CASSADKARNQPQHF,TGTGCCAGCAGTGCTGACAAAGCCCGCAATCAGCCCCAGCATTTT
TRBD2,TRBV7-6,few,TRBJ2-1,CASSPDSLAGGGYNEQFF,TGTGCCAGCAGCCCCGACAGTTTAGCGGGAGGGGGCTACAATGAGCAGTTCTTC
-,TRBV5-1,many,TRBJ1-2,CASSLDVSTGYTF,TGCGCCAGCAGCCTGGATGTATCTACGGGCTACACCTTC
-,TRBV19,many,TRBJ2-1,CASSINPGVAGNEQFF,TGTGCCAGTAGTATTAATCCGGGAGTAGCAGGCAATGAGCAGTTCTTC
-,TRBV6-1,many,TRBJ2-5,CASTPDRGGETQYF,TGTGCCAGCACCCCGGACCGTGGAGGAGAGACCCAGTACTTC
TRBD2,TRBV29-1,many,TRBJ2-7,CSVVDSIERTSDSYEQYF,TGCAGCGTTGTAGATTCAATCGAGCGGACTAGCGACTCCTACGAGCAGTACTTC
TRBD1,TRBV5-1,many,TRBJ2-1,CASSWGQREGNEQFF,TGCGCCAGCAGCTGGGGACAGCGTGAAGGCAATGAGCAGTTCTTC
TRBD2,TRBV7-2,many,TRBJ2-3,CASSSGLAATDTQYF,TGTGCCAGCAGCTCGGGACTAGCGGCGACAGATACGCAGTATTTT
TRBD2,TRBV6-1,many,TRBJ2-1,CASNPRTSGINEQFF,TGTGCCAGCAACCCGCGGACTAGCGGGATCAATGAGCAGTTCTTC
TRBD1,TRBV3-1,few,TRBJ2-3,CASGQEGPGGPDTQYF,TGTGCCAGCGGCCAAGAGGGGCCAGGGGGTCCAGATACGCAGTATTTT
-,TRBV28,-,TRBJ1-6,CASSLRSPLHF,TGTGCCAGCAGTTTAAGGTCACCCCTCCACTTT
TRBD2,TRBV5-4,-,TRBJ2-4,CASSLQGGRASKNIQYF,TGTGCCAGCAGCTTGCAAGGCGGGAGGGCCTCCAAAAACATTCAGTACTTC
-,TRBV14,few,TRBJ2-1,CASSRSRTPDYNEQFF,TGTGCCAGCAGCCGAAGTCGGACACCCGATTACAATGAGCAGTTCTTC
-,TRBV28,many,TRBJ1-1,CASSLLDGSYNTEAFF,TGTGCCAGCAGTTTATTGGACGGTAGCTATAACACTGAAGCTTTCTTT
-,TRBV27,many,TRBJ1-2,CASSSTGDPNYGYTF,TGTGCCAGCAGTTCTACGGGGGACCCTAACTATGGCTACACCTTC
-,TRBV6-5,few,TRBJ1-2,CASSYSIIRPMHF,TGTGCCAGCAGTTACTCGATAATCAGGCCCATGCACTTC
-,TRBV12-3/TRBV12-4,many,TRBJ1-1,CASISGYLNTEAFF,TGTGCCAGCATCTCAGGATACTTGAACACTGAAGCTTTCTTT
TRBD1,TRBV7-2,many,TRBJ2-1,CASSLGQVFNEQFF,TGTGCCAGCAGCTTGGGACAGGTTTTCAATGAGCAGTTCTTC
-,TRBV7-3,many,TRBJ2-3,CASSSKGASTDTQYF,TGTGCCAGCAGCTCAAAAGGGGCTAGCACAGATACGCAGTATTTT
-,TRBV5-1,many,TRBJ2-2,CASSLVRKNTGELFF,TGCGCCAGCAGCTTGGTACGGAAGAACACCGGGGAGCTGTTTTTT
-,TRBV24-1,many,TRBJ1-2,CATSDSTQGPYGYTF,TGTGCCACCAGTGATTCCACACAGGGTCCCTATGGCTACACCTTC
TRBD1,TRBV6-2/TRBV6-3,many,TRBJ1-5,CASSSRTGWSNQPQHF,TGTGCCAGCAGTTCCCGGACAGGTTGGAGCAATCAGCCCCAGCATTTT
-,TRBV12-3/TRBV12-4,many,TRBJ2-2,CASRKTGQNTGELFF,TGTGCCAGCAGGAAGACAGGACAAAACACCGGGGAGCTGTTTTTT
-,TRBV27,many,TRBJ1-5,CASSLSGQVSQPQHF,TGTGCCAGCAGTTTATCGGGTCAGGTCAGCCAGCCCCAGCATTTT
-,TRBV7-6,once,TRBJ2-2,CASSLANRGGTNTGELFF,TGTGCCAGCAGCTTAGCCAATCGGGGCGGGACGAACACCGGGGAGCTGTTTTTT
TRBD2,TRBV15,few,TRBJ2-1,CATSISSSGSYNEQFF,TGTGCCACCAGCATAAGTTCTAGCGGGTCCTACAATGAGCAGTTCTTC
-,TRBV2,many,TRBJ1-5,CASKRGGRVPQHF,TGTGCCAGCAAGCGGGGGGGCAGGGTGCCCCAGCATTTT
-,TRBV7-8,many,TRBJ2-2,CASSLRSSTYTGELFF,TGTGCCAGCAGCTTACGAAGCTCGACCTACACCGGGGAGCTGTTTTTT
-,TRBV3-1,many,TRBJ2-1,CASSQGEAKQFF,TGTGCCAGCAGCCAGGGGGAAGCGAAGCAGTTCTTC
-,TRBV24-1,few,TRBJ2-3,CATSDPKDRTTDTQYF,TGTGCCACCAGTGATCCCAAGGACAGAACAACAGATACGCAGTATTTT
-,TRBV11-2,many,TRBJ1-2,CASSLGWTDGYTF,TGTGCCAGCAGCTTAGGTTGGACGGATGGCTACACCTTC
-,TRBV28,-,TRBJ2-7,CASSSRGFEQYF,TGTGCCAGCAGTTCGCGAGGGTTCGAGCAGTACTTC
TRBD1,TRBV27,many,TRBJ1-2,CASSDRAYGYTF,TGTGCCAGCTCGGACAGGGCCTATGGCTACACCTTC
TRBD2,TRBV7-9,-,TRBJ2-3,CASSLVDAGADTQYF,TGTGCCAGCAGCTTAGTAGACGCGGGGGCAGATACGCAGTATTTT
TRBD1,TRBV20-1,-,TRBJ2-7,CSARGVTGGYEQYF,TGCAGTGCTAGAGGGGTCACAGGGGGGTACGAGCAGTACTTC